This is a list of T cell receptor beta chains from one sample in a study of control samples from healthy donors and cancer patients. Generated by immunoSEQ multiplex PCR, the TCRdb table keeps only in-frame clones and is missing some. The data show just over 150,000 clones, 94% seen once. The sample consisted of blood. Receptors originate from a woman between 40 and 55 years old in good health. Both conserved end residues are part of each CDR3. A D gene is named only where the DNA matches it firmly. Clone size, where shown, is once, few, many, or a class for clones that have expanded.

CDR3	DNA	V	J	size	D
CASSLSTGDTEAFF	TGCGCCAGCAGCTTGTCGACAGGGGACACTGAAGCTTTCTTT	TRBV5-1	TRBJ1-1	.	TRBD1
CASYGTGESYEQYF	TGTGCCAGCTACGGGACAGGGGAGTCCTACGAGCAGTACTTC	TRBV6-5	TRBJ2-7	.	TRBD1
CASSLGQATGGYTF	TGCGCCAGCAGCTTAGGTCAGGCCACGGGTGGCTACACCTTC	TRBV5-1	TRBJ1-2	.	.
CASSEGGFSGNTIYF	TGTGCCAGCAGTGAAGGTGGTTTCTCTGGAAACACCATATATTTT	TRBV6-1	TRBJ1-3	.	.
CASSLITGKVEEKLFF	TGTGCCAGCAGCTTAATTACAGGGAAAGTTGAGGAAAAACTGTTTTTT	TRBV11-2	TRBJ1-4	.	.
CASSYSRTSGSNEQFF	TGTGCCAGCAGTTACTCGAGGACTAGCGGGAGCAATGAGCAGTTCTTC	TRBV6-6	TRBJ2-1	.	TRBD2
CASNLRDDNEKLFF	TGTGCCAGTAACCTCCGGGACGATAATGAAAAACTGTTTTTT	TRBV19	TRBJ1-4	.	.
CASSHLQGSGNTIYF	TGCGCCAGCAGCCACCTACAGGGCTCTGGAAACACCATATATTTT	TRBV4-1	TRBJ1-3	.	.
CASSLWGGQMGTEAFF	TGTGCCAGCAGTCTGTGGGGGGGACAGATGGGCACTGAAGCTTTCTTT	TRBV27	TRBJ1-1	.	TRBD1
CASSLDRAYGYTF	TGCGCCAGCAGCCTAGACAGGGCCTATGGCTACACCTTC	TRBV5-1	TRBJ1-2	.	TRBD1
CASSPGQGREKLFF	TGTGCCAGCAGCCCCGGACAGGGGAGAGAAAAACTGTTTTTT	TRBV5-4	TRBJ1-4	.	TRBD1
CASSGQGPWEKLFF	TGTGCCAGCAGCGGACAGGGGCCGTGGGAAAAACTGTTTTTT	TRBV7-9	TRBJ1-4	.	TRBD1
CASSQVLRLSQPQHF	TGCGCCAGCAGCCAAGTTTTACGGTTGAGTCAGCCCCAGCATTTT	TRBV4-1	TRBJ1-5	few	.
CASSGGANYGYTF	TGTGCCAGCAGCGGAGGGGCTAACTATGGCTACACCTTC	TRBV5-4	TRBJ1-2	.	.
CASSADQGALNEQFF	TGTGCCAGCAGCGCTGATCAGGGGGCCTTGAATGAGCAGTTCTTC	TRBV9	TRBJ2-1	.	TRBD1
CASSLWGDPVTEAFF	TGTGCCAGCAGTTTATGGGGGGATCCGGTTACTGAAGCTTTCTTT	TRBV27	TRBJ1-1	.	.
CATSRPVRGEKLFF	TGTGCCACCAGCAGACCGGTACGGGGTGAAAAACTGTTTTTT	TRBV15	TRBJ1-4	.	.
CASSRLGESVYGYTF	TGCGCCAGCAGCAGGCTCGGGGAATCCGTATATGGCTACACCTTC	TRBV4-3	TRBJ1-2	.	.
CASSKVGRPRYTEAFF	TGTGCCAGCAGCAAAGTCGGTCGCCCGAGGTACACTGAAGCTTTCTTT	TRBV7-3	TRBJ1-1	once	.
CATSDPGQTGELFF	TGTGCCACCAGTGACCCGGGACAGACCGGGGAGCTGTTTTTT	TRBV24-1	TRBJ2-2	.	TRBD1
CASSPTGTVRGEQYF	TGTGCCAGCAGCCCGACGGGAACAGTAAGAGGCGAGCAGTACTTC	TRBV7-2	TRBJ2-7	.	.
CASGLDPGVSIYGYTF	TGTGCTAGTGGTCTAGACCCAGGGGTTTCCATCTATGGCTACACCTTC	TRBV12-5	TRBJ1-2	.	.
CASSEGTGANVLTF	TGTGCCAGCAGCGAGGGAACTGGGGCCAACGTCCTGACTTTC	TRBV7-3	TRBJ2-6	.	.
CASSYPENTEAFF	TGTGCCAGCAGTTATCCAGAAAACACTGAAGCTTTCTTT	TRBV6-2/TRBV6-3	TRBJ1-1	.	.
CASSFERTLSGSYTF	TGTGCCAGCAGCTTTGAGAGGACACTCTCTGGGAGCTACACCTTC	TRBV11-2	TRBJ1-2	.	.
CASNPNRGSQETQYF	TGTGCCAGCAATCCTAACAGGGGATCCCAAGAGACCCAGTACTTC	TRBV6-5	TRBJ2-5	.	TRBD1
CSASASAYEQYF	TGCAGTGCTAGTGCCTCGGCCTACGAGCAGTACTTC	TRBV20-1	TRBJ2-7	.	.
CASSLGTVNTEAFF	TGTGCCAGCAGCTTAGGGACGGTGAACACTGAAGCTTTCTTT	TRBV7-2	TRBJ1-1	.	.
CASSVGPSGSSSYEQYF	TGTGCCAGCAGCGTAGGCCCTAGCGGGAGTTCTTCCTACGAGCAGTACTTC	TRBV9	TRBJ2-7	.	TRBD2
CAIRAGGVIDNEQFF	TGTGCCATCAGGGCTGGGGGGGTAATTGACAATGAGCAGTTCTTC	TRBV10-3	TRBJ2-1	.	TRBD2
CASSPRDSQPQHF	TGCGCCAGCAGCCCCAGGGATTCTCAGCCCCAGCATTTT	TRBV4-1	TRBJ1-5	.	.
CASSIPGQGPNQPQHF	TGTGCCAGTAGTATTCCGGGACAGGGGCCAAATCAGCCCCAGCATTTT	TRBV19	TRBJ1-5	once	TRBD1
CASRLPGQSSYEQYF	TGTGCCAGCAGGTTACCGGGACAGAGCTCCTACGAGCAGTACTTC	TRBV6-6	TRBJ2-7	.	TRBD1
CASSGTSGSSGELFF	TGTGCCAGCAGCGGGACTAGCGGGAGTTCCGGGGAGCTGTTTTTT	TRBV9	TRBJ2-2	once	TRBD2
CASSPGQGNYGYTF	TGTGCCAGCAGCCCGGGACAGGGGAACTATGGCTACACCTTC	TRBV7-9	TRBJ1-2	.	TRBD1
CASSFSVYEKLFF	TGTGCCAGCAGTTTCTCGGTGTATGAAAAACTGTTTTTT	TRBV27	TRBJ1-4	.	.
CASSYLSRSEAFF	TGTGCCAGCAGTTACCTAAGTAGGTCTGAAGCTTTCTTT	TRBV6-2/TRBV6-3	TRBJ1-1	.	.
CSASPRSNQPQHF	TGCAGTGCTAGTCCTCGGAGCAATCAGCCCCAGCATTTT	TRBV20-1	TRBJ1-5	once	.
CASSYRRESPLHF	TGTGCCAGCAGCTATAGACGGGAATCACCCCTCCACTTT	TRBV6-5	TRBJ1-6	.	.
CASRKGNTGELFF	TGCGCCAGCCGAAAAGGGAACACCGGGGAGCTGTTTTTT	TRBV4-3	TRBJ2-2	.	.
CASSYSSTGANTEAFF	TGTGCCAGCAGTTACTCGTCGACAGGGGCGAACACTGAAGCTTTCTTT	TRBV6-6	TRBJ1-1	.	TRBD1
CASRPDSSYGYTF	TGTGCCAGCAGACCTGACAGTTCCTATGGCTACACCTTC	TRBV12-3/TRBV12-4	TRBJ1-2	.	.
CASRENGYNEQFF	TGTGCCAGCCGCGAAAACGGCTACAATGAGCAGTTCTTC	TRBV12-3/TRBV12-4	TRBJ2-1	.	.
CASSQAGLNEKLFF	TGTGCCAGCAGCCAGGCAGGGTTAAACGAAAAACTGTTTTTT	TRBV14	TRBJ1-4	few	.
CASSQDGGGNTEAFF	TGCGCCAGCAGCCAAGATGGGGGAGGGAACACTGAAGCTTTCTTT	TRBV4-3	TRBJ1-1	.	.
CASSATGGYQPQHF	TGTGCCAGTAGTGCTACAGGGGGCTACCAGCCCCAGCATTTT	TRBV19	TRBJ1-5	.	TRBD1